This TCR beta chain was documented in a study of T cell changes during pregnancy in multiple sclerosis. Here immunoSEQ multiplex PCR was the method, and the copy in TCRdb shows in-frame clones only, minus some. The sample comprises around 59,000 clones, approximately 90% of which are singletons, and around 2.8% rests with the top ten. The CDR3 is made up of 12 amino acids. The ends were cut back, 2 bases at V and 7 bases at J, with 10 bases in the middle. Germline CDR1 reads SGHRS; CDR2 reads YFSETQ. J is TRBJ2-7 and V is TRBV5-1; D perhaps matches TRBD2 (6 bases). The sequence came from a female donor in good health, enrolled as a control in a pregnancy study. The sequencing used peripheral blood, collected in the third trimester of pregnancy. CDR3 in DNA: TGCGCCAGCAGCTTCGGGGGTACAGAGCAGTACTTC. This sequence encodes CASSFGGTEQYF. Combining the CDR3 with reference TRBV5-1 and TRBJ2-7 gives the whole variable domain KAGVTQTPRYLIKTRGQQVTLSCSPISGHRSVSWYQQTPGQGLQFLFEYFSETQRNKGNFPGRFSGRQFSNSRSEMNVSTLELGDSALYLCASSFGGTEQYFGPGTRLTVT.